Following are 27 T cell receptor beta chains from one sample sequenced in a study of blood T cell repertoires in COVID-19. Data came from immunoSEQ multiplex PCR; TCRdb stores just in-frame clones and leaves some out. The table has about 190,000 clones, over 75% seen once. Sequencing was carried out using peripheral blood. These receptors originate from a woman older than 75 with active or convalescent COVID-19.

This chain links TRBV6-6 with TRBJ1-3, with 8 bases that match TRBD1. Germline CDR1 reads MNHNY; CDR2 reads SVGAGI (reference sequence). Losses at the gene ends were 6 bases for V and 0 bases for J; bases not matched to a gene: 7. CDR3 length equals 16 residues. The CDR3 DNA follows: TGTGCCAGCAGAGGGACCGACAGGGGCTCTGGAAACACCATATATTTT. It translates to CASRGTDRGSGNTIYF.

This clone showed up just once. The CDR3, as DNA: TGTGCCAGCAGCTTAGGCGGGGTCAACAATGAGCAGTTCTTC. It specifies CASSLGGVNNEQFF. The chain joins TRBV7-2 to TRBJ2-1, with a tentative D call TRBD2 (6 bases). CDR3 length equals 14 residues. The germline V gene has CDR1 SGHTA and CDR2 FQGNSA. V was shortened by 1 base and J by 5 bases, with 9 bases between the two germline ends.

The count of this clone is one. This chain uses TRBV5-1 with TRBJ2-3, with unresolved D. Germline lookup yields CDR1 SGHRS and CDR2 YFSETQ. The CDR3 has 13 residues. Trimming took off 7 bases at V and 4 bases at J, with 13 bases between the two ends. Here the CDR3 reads CASGARPADTQYF. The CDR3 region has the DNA TGCGCCAGCGGCGCGAGGCCGGCAGATACGCAGTATTTT.

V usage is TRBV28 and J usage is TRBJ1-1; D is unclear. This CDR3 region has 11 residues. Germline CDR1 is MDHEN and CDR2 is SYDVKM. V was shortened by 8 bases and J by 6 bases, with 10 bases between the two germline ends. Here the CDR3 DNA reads TGTGCCAGCCGGGGTGGCGCTGAAGCTTTCTTT. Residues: CASRGGAEAFF.

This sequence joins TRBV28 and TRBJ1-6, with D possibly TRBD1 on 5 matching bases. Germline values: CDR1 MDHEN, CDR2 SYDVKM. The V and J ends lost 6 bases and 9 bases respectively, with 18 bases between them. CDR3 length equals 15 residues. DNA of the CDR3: TGTGCCAGCAGAATAAATGCAGGGCGAACTTCACCCCTCCACTTT. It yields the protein CASRINAGRTSPLHF.

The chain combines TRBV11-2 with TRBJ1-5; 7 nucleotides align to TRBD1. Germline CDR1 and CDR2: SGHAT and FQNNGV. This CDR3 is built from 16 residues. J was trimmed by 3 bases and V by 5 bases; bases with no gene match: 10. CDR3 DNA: TGTGCCAGCAGCCAGGAACAGGGGCTAACCAATCAGCCCCAGCATTTT. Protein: CASSQEQGLTNQPQHF. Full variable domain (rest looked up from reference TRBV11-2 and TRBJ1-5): EAGVAQSPRYKIIEKRQSVAFWCNPISGHATLYWYQQILGQGPKLLIQFQNNGVVDDSQLPKDRFSAERLKGVDSTLKIQPAKLEDSAVYLCASSQEQGLTNQPQHFGDGTRLSIL.

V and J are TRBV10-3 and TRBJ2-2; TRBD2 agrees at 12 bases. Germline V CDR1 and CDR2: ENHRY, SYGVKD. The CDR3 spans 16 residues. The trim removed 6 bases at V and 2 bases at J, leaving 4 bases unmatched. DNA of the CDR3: TGTGCCATCAGCGGGACTAGCGGGTTCAACACCGGGGAGCTGTTTTTT. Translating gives CAISGTSGFNTGELFF.

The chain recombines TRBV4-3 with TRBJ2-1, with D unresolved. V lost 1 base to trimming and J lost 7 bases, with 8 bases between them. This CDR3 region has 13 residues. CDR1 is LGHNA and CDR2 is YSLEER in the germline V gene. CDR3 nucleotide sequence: TGCGCCAGCAGCCAAGTTGTGTTAAATGAGCAGTTCTTC. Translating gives CASSQVVLNEQFF.

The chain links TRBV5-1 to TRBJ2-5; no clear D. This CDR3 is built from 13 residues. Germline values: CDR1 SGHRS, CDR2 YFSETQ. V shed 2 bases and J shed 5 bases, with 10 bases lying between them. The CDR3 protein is CASSFKARETQYF. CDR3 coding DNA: TGCGCCAGCAGCTTTAAAGCCCGGGAGACCCAGTACTTC. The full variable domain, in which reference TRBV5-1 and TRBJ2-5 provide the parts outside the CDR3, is KAGVTQTPRYLIKTRGQQVTLSCSPISGHRSVSWYQQTPGQGLQFLFEYFSETQRNKGNFPGRFSGRQFSNSRSEMNVSTLELGDSALYLCASSFKARETQYFGPGTRLLVL.

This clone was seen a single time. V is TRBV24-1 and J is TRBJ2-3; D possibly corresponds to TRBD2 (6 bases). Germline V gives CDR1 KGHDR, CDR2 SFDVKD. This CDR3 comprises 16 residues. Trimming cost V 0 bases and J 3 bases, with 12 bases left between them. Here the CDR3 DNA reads TGTGCCACCAGTGATTTGTACGGGACTGATACAGATACGCAGTATTTT. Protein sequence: CATSDLYGTDTDTQYF.

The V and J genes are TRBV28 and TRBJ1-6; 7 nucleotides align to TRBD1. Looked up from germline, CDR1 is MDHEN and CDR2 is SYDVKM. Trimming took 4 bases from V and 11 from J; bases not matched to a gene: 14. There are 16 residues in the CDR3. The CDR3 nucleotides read TGTGCCAGCAGTTCTTCCGTCGGGACAGTGTCGACACCCCTCCACTTT. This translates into CASSSSVGTVSTPLHF.

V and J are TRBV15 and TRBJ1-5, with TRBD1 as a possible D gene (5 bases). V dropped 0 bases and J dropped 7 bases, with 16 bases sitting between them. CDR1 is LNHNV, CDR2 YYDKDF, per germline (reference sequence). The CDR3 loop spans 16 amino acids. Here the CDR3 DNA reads TGTGCCACCAGCAGAGAACGGTCTGGAGGGGACCAGCCCCAGCATTTT. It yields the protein CATSRERSGGDQPQHF.

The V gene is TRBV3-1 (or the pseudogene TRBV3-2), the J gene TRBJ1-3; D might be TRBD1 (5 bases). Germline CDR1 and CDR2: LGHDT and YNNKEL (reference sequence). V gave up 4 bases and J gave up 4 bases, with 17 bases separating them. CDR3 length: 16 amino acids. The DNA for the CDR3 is TGTGCCAGCAGCCCATCAGCGGGGACCGTGGGAAACACCATATATTTT. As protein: CASSPSAGTVGNTIYF.

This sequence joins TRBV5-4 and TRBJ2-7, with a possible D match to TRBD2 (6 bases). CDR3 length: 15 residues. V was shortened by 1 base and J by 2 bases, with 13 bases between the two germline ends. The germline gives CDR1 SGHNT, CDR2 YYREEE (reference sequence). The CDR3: CASSLMPGGAYEQYF. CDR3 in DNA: TGTGCCAGCAGCTTGATGCCAGGCGGGGCCTACGAGCAGTACTTC.

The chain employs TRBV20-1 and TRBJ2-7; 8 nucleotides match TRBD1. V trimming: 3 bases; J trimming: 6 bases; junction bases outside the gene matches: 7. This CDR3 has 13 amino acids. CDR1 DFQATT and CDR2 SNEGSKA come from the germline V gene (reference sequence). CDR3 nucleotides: TGCAGTGCTAGTACGGACAGGGTATCCGAGCAGTACTTC. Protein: CSASTDRVSEQYF.

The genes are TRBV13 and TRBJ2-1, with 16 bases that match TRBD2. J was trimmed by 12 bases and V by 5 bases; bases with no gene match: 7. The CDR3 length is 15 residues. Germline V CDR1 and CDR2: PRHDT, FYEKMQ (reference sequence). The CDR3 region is CASSLGTSGGARQFF. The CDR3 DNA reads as TGTGCCAGCAGCCTCGGGACTAGCGGGGGGGCGAGGCAGTTCTTC. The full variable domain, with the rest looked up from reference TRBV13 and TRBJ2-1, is AAGVIQSPRHLIKEKRETATLKCYPIPRHDTVYWYQQGPGQDPQFLISFYEKMQSDKGSIPDRFSAQQFSDYHSELNMSSLELGDSALYFCASSLGTSGGARQFFGPGTRLTVL.

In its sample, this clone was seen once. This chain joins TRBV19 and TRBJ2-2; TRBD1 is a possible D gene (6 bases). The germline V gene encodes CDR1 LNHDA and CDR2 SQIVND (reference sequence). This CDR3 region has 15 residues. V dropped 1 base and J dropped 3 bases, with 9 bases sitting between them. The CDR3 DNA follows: TGTGCCAGTAGTATAGGGTGGGGGCACACCGGGGAGCTGTTTTTT. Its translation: CASSIGWGHTGELFF.

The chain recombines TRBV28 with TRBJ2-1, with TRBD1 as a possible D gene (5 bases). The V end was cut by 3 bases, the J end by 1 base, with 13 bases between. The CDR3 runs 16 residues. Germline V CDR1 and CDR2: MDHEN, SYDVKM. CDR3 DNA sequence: TGTGCCAGCAGTTTTTCTCCAGGGTGGTCCTACAATGAGCAGTTCTTC. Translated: CASSFSPGWSYNEQFF.

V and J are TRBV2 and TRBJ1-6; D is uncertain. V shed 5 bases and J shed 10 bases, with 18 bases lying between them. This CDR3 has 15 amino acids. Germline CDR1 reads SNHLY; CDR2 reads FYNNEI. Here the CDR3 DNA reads TGTGCCAGCAGTTCCCGACCGACAAGAGAATCACCCCTCCACTTT. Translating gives CASSSRPTRESPLHF. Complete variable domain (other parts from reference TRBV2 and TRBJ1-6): EPEVTQTPSHQVTQMGQEVILRCVPISNHLYFYWYRQILGQKVEFLVSFYNNEISEKSEIFDDQFSVERPDGSNFTLKIRSTKLEDSAMYFCASSSRPTRESPLHFGNGTRLTVT.

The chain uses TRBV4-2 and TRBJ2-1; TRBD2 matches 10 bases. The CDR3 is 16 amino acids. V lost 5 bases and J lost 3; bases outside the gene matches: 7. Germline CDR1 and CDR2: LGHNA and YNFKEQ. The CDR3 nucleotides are TGTGCCAGCAGCTCACAACCTAGCGGGGGCTACAATGAGCAGTTCTTC. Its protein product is CASSSQPSGGYNEQFF.

The CDR3 loop is CASSLQGANGYTF. The CDR3 DNA reads as TGTGCCAGCAGCTTACAGGGGGCGAATGGCTACACCTTC. The J gene is TRBJ1-2, the V gene TRBV5-6, with TRBD1 matching over 9 bases. J lost 6 bases, V lost 2 bases, and 2 bases had no gene match. The CDR3 totals 13 residues. CDR1 is SGHDT, CDR2 YYEEEE, per germline.

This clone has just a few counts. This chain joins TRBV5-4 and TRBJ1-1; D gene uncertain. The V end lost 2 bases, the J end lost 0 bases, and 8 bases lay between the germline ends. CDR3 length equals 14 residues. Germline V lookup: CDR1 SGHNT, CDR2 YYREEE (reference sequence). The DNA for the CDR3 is TGTGCCAGCAGCTTCGACAATATGAACACTGAAGCTTTCTTT. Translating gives CASSFDNMNTEAFF.

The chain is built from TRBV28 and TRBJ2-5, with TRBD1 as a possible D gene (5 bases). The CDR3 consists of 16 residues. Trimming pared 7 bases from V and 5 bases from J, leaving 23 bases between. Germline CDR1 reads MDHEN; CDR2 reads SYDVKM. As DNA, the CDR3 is TGTGCCAGCATTGATCTGGTTGGTCAGGGTGAGGAGACCCAGTACTTC. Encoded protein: CASIDLVGQGEETQYF.

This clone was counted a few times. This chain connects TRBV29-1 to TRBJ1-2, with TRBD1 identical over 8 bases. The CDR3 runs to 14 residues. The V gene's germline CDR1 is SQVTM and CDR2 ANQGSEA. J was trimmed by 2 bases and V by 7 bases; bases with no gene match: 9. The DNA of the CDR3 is TGCAGCGCCGTAACAGGGGGACTAAACTATGGCTACACCTTC. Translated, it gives CSAVTGGLNYGYTF.

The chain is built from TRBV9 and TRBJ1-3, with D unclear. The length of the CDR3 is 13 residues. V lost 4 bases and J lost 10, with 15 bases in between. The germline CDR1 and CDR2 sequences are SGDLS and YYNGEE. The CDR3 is CASSPRQAGTIYF. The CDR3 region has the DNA TGTGCCAGCAGCCCTCGCCAGGCCGGAACCATATATTTT.

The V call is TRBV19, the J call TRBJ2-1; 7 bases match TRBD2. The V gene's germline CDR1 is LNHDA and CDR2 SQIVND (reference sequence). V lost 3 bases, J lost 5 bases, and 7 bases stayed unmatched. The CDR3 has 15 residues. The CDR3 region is CASSMGGGPHNEQFF. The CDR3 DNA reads TGTGCCAGTAGTATGGGCGGGGGACCTCACAATGAGCAGTTCTTC.

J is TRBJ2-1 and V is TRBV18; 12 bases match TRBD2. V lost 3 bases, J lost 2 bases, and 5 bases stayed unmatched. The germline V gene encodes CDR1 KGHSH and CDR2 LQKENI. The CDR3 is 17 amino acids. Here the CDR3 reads CASSPSASGGAYNEQFF. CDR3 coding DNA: TGTGCCAGCTCACCGTCGGCTAGCGGGGGGGCCTACAATGAGCAGTTCTTC.